The rows below give T cell receptor beta chains drawn from one sample of a study of cytomegalovirus exposure and HLA in healthy donors. Using immunoSEQ multiplex PCR, the repertoire was profiled, and TCRdb retains in-frame clones only, with some absent. The table lists about 160,000 clones, roughly four fifths of them singletons. Sample: PBMCs. The origin of the receptors is a man aged 45-65 years in good health and CMV-seropositive. CDR3s include the opening cysteine and the closing phenylalanine or tryptophan. Each record gives: clone size, V gene, J gene, D gene, CDR3 DNA, CDR3 protein. The D gene is left open where the match is weak. The size of a clone is reported for some rows only, either as once, few or many, or as a class for expanded clones.

NA	TRBV11-2	TRBJ1-5	TRBD1	TGTGCCAGCAGCTTAGGTACGCAGGGGGGTCAGCCCCAGCATTTT	CASSLGTQGGQPQHF
once	TRBV4-3	TRBJ2-2	NA	TGCGCCAGCAGCCTCCACTACTCCTCAGCCGACACCGGGGAGCTGTTTTTT	CASSLHYSSADTGELFF
NA	TRBV30	TRBJ2-7	TRBD1	TGTGCCTGGAGCGTCGGGACAGGGCTCTACGAGCAGTACTTC	CAWSVGTGLYEQYF
once	TRBV25-1	TRBJ2-1	NA	TGTGCCAGCAGTGGGACTAATGAGCAGTTCTTC	CASSGTNEQFF
once	TRBV19	TRBJ2-3	NA	TGTGCCACCGGGGACAAGGGGTGGGATACGCAGTATTTT	CATGDKGWDTQYF
once	TRBV28	TRBJ1-6	TRBD1	TGTGCCAGCACCCTAACAGGGGGCGCCTCCTTTAATTCACCCCTCCACTTT	CASTLTGGASFNSPLHF
NA	TRBV5-4	TRBJ2-3	NA	TGTGCCAGCAGCTCGGTGGACAGTTACACAGATACGCAGTATTTT	CASSSVDSYTDTQYF
NA	TRBV6-5	TRBJ2-6	NA	TGTGCCAGTTCTAACCATTTCTCTGGGGCCAACGTCCTGACTTTC	CASSNHFSGANVLTF
few	TRBV2	TRBJ1-2	TRBD1	TGTGCCAGCAGTGAAGCAAGGGGGCTGTATGGCTACACCTTC	CASSEARGLYGYTF
once	TRBV6-4	TRBJ2-1	TRBD1	TGTGCCAGCAGACCACAGGGGGGCATTGGGAATGAGCAGTTCTTC	CASRPQGGIGNEQFF
NA	TRBV11-2	TRBJ2-7	TRBD1	TGTGCCGCCGGAGACAGGGGAGATTACGAGCAGTACTTC	CAAGDRGDYEQYF
NA	TRBV5-1	TRBJ2-1	TRBD1	TGCGCCAGCAGCTTCGGGACAGAGAGGGATGAGCAGTTCTTC	CASSFGTERDEQFF
NA	TRBV5-6	TRBJ1-6	NA	TGTGCCAGCAGCGGACGGACTGAAACGAATTCACCCCTCCACTTT	CASSGRTETNSPLHF
NA	TRBV5-8	TRBJ2-2	TRBD1	TGTGCCAGCAGCTTGGGACAGGGGTACGGGGAGCTGTTTTTT	CASSLGQGYGELFF
NA	TRBV6-5	TRBJ1-1	TRBD1	TGTGCCAGCAGGCCCGACAGGGCGAACACTGAAGCTTTCTTT	CASRPDRANTEAFF
NA	TRBV28	TRBJ1-2	NA	TGTGCCACCCGAGACGGAGCTAACTATGGCTACACCTTC	CATRDGANYGYTF
NA	TRBV5-4	TRBJ2-2	TRBD2	TGTGCCAGCAGCTTTGGGCGGGCGGGAGCTAACGCGAACACCGGGGAGCTGTTTTTT	CASSFGRAGANANTGELFF
NA	TRBV19	TRBJ2-3	TRBD1	TGTGCCAGTAGTATTTTGCCGGGCAGGGGGCAGGCAGATACGCAGTATTTT	CASSILPGRGQADTQYF
NA	TRBV11-2	TRBJ1-1	TRBD1	TGTGCCAGCAGCTTCGGACAGGGGACGAACACTGAAGCTTTCTTT	CASSFGQGTNTEAFF
NA	TRBV19	TRBJ2-1	NA	TGTGCCAGTAGTATAGGAGGGATTGAGCGCAATGAGCAGTTCTTC	CASSIGGIERNEQFF
NA	TRBV4-3	TRBJ1-1	NA	TGCGCCAGCAGCCAAGATCGCTACTCACGGGGGTACGGCACTGAAGCTTTCTTT	CASSQDRYSRGYGTEAFF
NA	TRBV7-9	TRBJ2-2	NA	TGTGCCAGCAGCGCACAGTATACCGGGGAGCTGTTTTTT	CASSAQYTGELFF
NA	TRBV18	TRBJ2-5	NA	TGTGCCAGCTCATTTACAGGGAGTTGGGAAGAGACCCAGTACTTC	CASSFTGSWEETQYF
NA	TRBV14	TRBJ2-1	TRBD2	TGTGCCAGCAGCCAGCTAGCGGGGGTGTACAATGAGCAGTTCTTC	CASSQLAGVYNEQFF
NA	TRBV9	TRBJ2-7	TRBD1	TGTGCCAGCAGCCGGACAGGGGGCGAGGCCTACGAGCAGTACTTC	CASSRTGGEAYEQYF
NA	TRBV29-1	TRBJ2-1	NA	TGCAGCGCCGTATTGCAATTTACGGTGAATGAGCAGTTCTTC	CSAVLQFTVNEQFF
NA	TRBV28	TRBJ1-2	TRBD1	TGTGCCAGCAGATCGGACAGGGACTATGGCTACACCTTC	CASRSDRDYGYTF
NA	TRBV6-1	TRBJ2-3	NA	TGTGCCAGCTCAGCACGAGGGGATACGCAGTATTTT	CASSARGDTQYF
NA	TRBV9	TRBJ1-2	TRBD1	TGTGCCAGCAGCGCCGGGACAGGGGGCGGTGGCTACACCTTC	CASSAGTGGGGYTF
NA	TRBV6-6	TRBJ1-1	TRBD1	TGTGCCAGCAGGCCACAGGGGGCGAACACTGAAGCTTTCTTT	CASRPQGANTEAFF
NA	TRBV19	TRBJ2-1	NA	TGTGCCAGTAGCCCCGGCAGGGTCAGCAATGAGCAGTTCTTC	CASSPGRVSNEQFF
once	TRBV4-2	TRBJ2-7	TRBD1	TGTGCCAGCAGCCAAGAAGGGACAGGGTTTTCCGAGCAGTACTTC	CASSQEGTGFSEQYF
few	TRBV19	TRBJ2-3	TRBD2	TGTGCCAGTAGTATAGCTAGCGGGGGGGCCCTAGATACGCAGTATTTT	CASSIASGGALDTQYF
once	TRBV27	TRBJ1-2	TRBD1	TGTGCCAGCAGTTCGTGGACAGGGGAAGGCTACACCTTC	CASSSWTGEGYTF
few	TRBV15	TRBJ2-3	TRBD1	TGTGCCACCAGCAGACCCAGACAGGGGAGCACAGATACGCAGTATTTT	CATSRPRQGSTDTQYF
NA	TRBV11-1	TRBJ2-2	TRBD1	TGTGCCAGCAGGCTGGGACAGCTCAACACCGGGGAGCTGTTTTTT	CASRLGQLNTGELFF
once	TRBV2	TRBJ2-5	NA	TGTGCCAGCAGTACCCGGTCGGAGCAGTACTTC	CASSTRSEQYF
NA	TRBV7-9	TRBJ2-3	TRBD2	TGTGCCAGCAGCTTCGGCGGGGGGGCCCCAGATACGCAGTATTTT	CASSFGGGAPDTQYF
NA	TRBV10-3	TRBJ2-5	TRBD1	TGTGCCATCAGAGGACAGGGGGACCAAGAGACCCAGTACTTC	CAIRGQGDQETQYF
NA	TRBV19	TRBJ1-5	NA	TGTGCCAGTAGTATAATGCGGGAGACCAATCAGCCCCAGCATTTT	CASSIMRETNQPQHF
NA	TRBV6-5	TRBJ1-4	NA	TGTGCCAGCCAACGAACAGCTGCAACTAATGAAAAACTGTTTTTT	CASQRTAATNEKLFF
NA	TRBV28	TRBJ1-2	NA	TGTGCCAGCAGAGAGAAGACAGATAGATATGGCTACACCTTC	CASREKTDRYGYTF
few	TRBV30	TRBJ2-6	TRBD1	TGTGCCTGGAGTGACTACCGAACAGGGGTCTCTGGGGCCAACGTCCTGACTTTC	CAWSDYRTGVSGANVLTF
NA	TRBV5-5	TRBJ2-3	NA	TGTGCCAGCAGTATGAGGTCAGGGGACCTCACAGATACGCAGTATTTT	CASSMRSGDLTDTQYF
NA	TRBV7-2	TRBJ2-3	TRBD2	TGTGCCAGCAGCTTAGGATTTAGGGCGGGGGGAGATACGCAGTATTTT	CASSLGFRAGGDTQYF
once	TRBV5-1	TRBJ2-7	TRBD2	TGCGCCAGCAGCTTCGGATCGGGAGGCGTGTACGAGCAGTACTTC	CASSFGSGGVYEQYF
NA	TRBV23-1	TRBJ1-2	NA	TGCGCCAGCAATACGAATCGGACAGCTATATATGGCTACACCTTC	CASNTNRTAIYGYTF
NA	TRBV18	TRBJ1-4	TRBD1	TGTGCCAGCTCACAGGAGACAGGGGAAAATGAAAAACTGTTTTTT	CASSQETGENEKLFF
NA	TRBV5-6	TRBJ2-7	TRBD2	TGTGCCAGCAGCTTGGCGGGAGGGGCTCCTCGCGAGCAGTACTTC	CASSLAGGAPREQYF